The present entry profiles one TCR beta chain with its context. Its antigen remains unidentified. Trimming took 1 base from V and 2 from J; bases not matched to a gene: 5. This CDR3 spans 15 amino acids. CDR1 is SNHLY and CDR2 is FYNNEI in the germline V gene. This entry comes from a study of PD-1 blockade in classical Hodgkin lymphoma. General observations from the study: Prior therapy or disease activity may underlie the repertoire differences, whose causes remain undefined.

As for time point: newly diagnosed, previously untreated cHL patient sample. Untreated, newly diagnosed classical Hodgkin lymphoma PBMCs were used for comparison. Generated by immunoSEQ multiplex PCR, the TCRdb table keeps only in-frame clones and is missing some. The sample shows tens of thousands of clones, about nine tenths of them seen only once. The V call is TRBV2, the J call TRBJ2-7; 7 positions agree with TRBD2. The receptor comes from a human donor with classical Hodgkin lymphoma. Sequencing was carried out using peripheral blood mononuclear cells (PBMCs). CDR3 sequence (DNA): TGTGCCAGCAGTGAAGAGAGCGGGGCTACCTACGAGCAGTACTTC. Residues: CASSEESGATYEQYF.